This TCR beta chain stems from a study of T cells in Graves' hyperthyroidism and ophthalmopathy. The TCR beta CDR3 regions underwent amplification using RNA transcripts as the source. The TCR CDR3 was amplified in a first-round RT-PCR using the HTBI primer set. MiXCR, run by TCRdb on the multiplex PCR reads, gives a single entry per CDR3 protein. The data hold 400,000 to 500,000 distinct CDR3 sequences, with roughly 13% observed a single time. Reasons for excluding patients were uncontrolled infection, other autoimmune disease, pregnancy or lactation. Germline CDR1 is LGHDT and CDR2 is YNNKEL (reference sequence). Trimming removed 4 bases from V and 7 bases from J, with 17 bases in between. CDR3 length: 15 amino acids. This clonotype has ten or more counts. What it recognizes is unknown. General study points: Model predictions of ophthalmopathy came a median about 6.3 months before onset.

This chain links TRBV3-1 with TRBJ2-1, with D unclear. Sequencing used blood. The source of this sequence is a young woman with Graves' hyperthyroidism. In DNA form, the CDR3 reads TGTGCCAGCAGCCCCCTCCGGGCCGGCGTGAATGAGCAGTTCTTC. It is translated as CASSPLRAGVNEQFF.